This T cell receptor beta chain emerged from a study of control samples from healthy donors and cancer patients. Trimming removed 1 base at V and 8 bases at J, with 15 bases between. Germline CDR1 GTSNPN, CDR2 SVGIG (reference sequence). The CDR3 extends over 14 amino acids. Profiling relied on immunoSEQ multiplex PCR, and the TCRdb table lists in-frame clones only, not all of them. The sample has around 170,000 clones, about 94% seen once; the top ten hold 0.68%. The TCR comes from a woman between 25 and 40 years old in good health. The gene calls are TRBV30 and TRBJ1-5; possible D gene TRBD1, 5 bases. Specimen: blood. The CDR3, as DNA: TGTGCCTGGAGTGACCTAGACAGAGATAAGCCCCAGCATTTT. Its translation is CAWSDLDRDKPQHF.